Below, 5 T cell receptor beta chains from the same sample are listed, as sequenced in a study of blood T cell repertoires in COVID-19. Profiling relied on immunoSEQ multiplex PCR, and the TCRdb table lists in-frame clones only, not all of them. The repertoire holds roughly 160,000 clones, with roughly 93% as singletons. Sequencing was carried out using peripheral blood. These receptor sequences come from a man younger than 35 with COVID-19, enrolled during active disease.

Comments on this clone: Germline is not matched at one junction end, which may reflect a read error. The rearrangement joins TRBV15 to TRBJ1-4; 8 nucleotides match TRBD1. Germline V CDR1 and CDR2: LNHNV, YYDKDF (reference sequence). This CDR3 spans 14 amino acids. The CDR3 coding sequence is TGTGCCACTCCGGACAGGGCTTCTAATGAAAAACTGCTTTTT. Amino acid sequence: CATPDRASNEKLLF.

The gene calls are TRBV29-1 and TRBJ1-2; the D gene is possibly TRBD1 (6 bases). There are 14 residues in the CDR3. Germline V CDR1 and CDR2: SQVTM, ANQGSEA. V lost 3 bases and J lost 3, with 14 bases in between. CDR3 sequence: CSVDRGASDYGYTF. CDR3 in DNA: TGCAGCGTTGATCGGGGGGCTTCTGACTATGGCTACACCTTC.

V usage is TRBV9 and J usage is TRBJ2-1, with 8 positions matching TRBD2. The germline V gene has CDR1 SGDLS and CDR2 YYNGEE. Losses at the gene ends were 3 bases for V and 7 bases for J; bases not matched to a gene: 12. The CDR3 runs to 16 residues. CDR3 protein: CASSESAGDNLNEQFF. CDR3 in DNA: TGTGCCAGCAGCGAGTCAGCGGGAGATAATCTGAATGAGCAGTTCTTC.

The V call is TRBV28, the J call TRBJ1-2; the D gene is possibly TRBD1 (5 bases). Germline V CDR1 and CDR2: MDHEN, SYDVKM. The CDR3 consists of 12 residues. V lost 3 bases, J lost 6 bases, and 8 bases lay in between. This CDR3 reads CASSFKGHGYTF. In nucleotides, the CDR3 is TGTGCCAGCAGTTTCAAGGGGCATGGCTACACCTTC.

The V and J genes are TRBV5-6 and TRBJ2-7; 9 bases match TRBD2. Per the germline V gene, CDR1 is SGHDT and CDR2 is YYEEEE. V was clipped by 1 base and J by 6 bases; unmatched bases: 5. This CDR3 has 14 amino acids. The CDR3 sequence: CASSLIAGDSEQYF. DNA of the CDR3: TGTGCCAGCAGCTTGATAGCGGGAGACTCCGAGCAGTACTTC.